A single sample gave rise to the 27 T cell receptor beta chains below, sequenced in a study of cytomegalovirus exposure and HLA in healthy donors. It was with 60 Vbeta and 13 Jbeta primers that the PCR ran. The data were produced by immunoSEQ multiplex PCR, yet TCRdb's version contains in-frame clones alone and is incomplete. The sample holds nearly 110,000 clones, 65% to 75% seen once. What was sequenced was PBMCs. Every receptor here comes from a female donor in good health and CMV-seronegative.

The CDR3 reads CASSVWDRTNNEQFF. The CDR3 coding sequence is TGTGCCAGCAGCGTTTGGGACAGAACGAACAATGAGCAGTTCTTC. The chain recombines TRBV9 with TRBJ2-1; TRBD1 matches at 7 bases. The V segment lost 2 bases and the J segment 5 bases; nucleotides outside the gene matches: 7. This CDR3 comprises 15 residues. Germline CDR1 SGDLS, CDR2 YYNGEE. Full variable domain (missing parts from reference TRBV9 and TRBJ2-1): DSGVTQTPKHLITATGQRVTLRCSPRSGDLSVYWYQQSLDQGLQFLIQYYNGEERAKGNILERFSAQQFPDLHSELNLSSLELGDSALYFCASSVWDRTNNEQFFGPGTRLTVL.

The V gene is TRBV5-1, the J gene TRBJ2-3, with D perhaps matching TRBD1 (6 bases). Germline V lookup: CDR1 SGHRS, CDR2 YFSETQ. There are 15 residues in the CDR3. Trimming took 4 bases from V and 7 from J, leaving 19 bases between them. The CDR3 loop reads CASSLPLGQTNTQYF. As DNA, the CDR3 is TGCGCCAGCAGCCTACCCCTCGGACAGACTAATACGCAGTATTTT.

The rearrangement links TRBV29-1 to TRBJ2-3; TRBD1 matches 12 bases. Germline trimming cut 4 bases from V and 5 bases from J; bases unmatched to any gene: 4. Per the germline V gene, CDR1 is SQVTM and CDR2 is ANQGSEA. The CDR3 has 14 amino acids. The CDR3 region has the DNA TGCAGCGTTGTGAGGGACAGGGGGCAAGATACGCAGTATTTT. Translation: CSVVRDRGQDTQYF.

CDR3: CASSRTRGTEAFF. The CDR3 DNA follows: TGTGCCAGCAGCCGCACGAGGGGGACTGAAGCTTTCTTT. The V call is TRBV7-8, the J call TRBJ1-1; D might be TRBD1 (6 bases). The length of the CDR3 is 13 residues. V gave up 5 bases and J gave up 5 bases, with 12 bases separating them. CDR1 is SGHVS, CDR2 FQNEAQ, per germline.

This chain uses TRBV7-9 with TRBJ1-4; possible D gene TRBD1, 5 bases. The CDR3 extends over 12 amino acids. V was clipped by 5 bases and J by 10 bases, with 11 bases between them. The germline V gene has CDR1 SEHNR and CDR2 FQNEAQ (reference sequence). CDR3 coding DNA: TGTGCCAGCAGCCACGGCGGGGGAAAACTGTTTTTT. It codes for CASSHGGGKLFF.

The chain uses TRBV7-3 and TRBJ2-1, with TRBD2 matching over 9 bases. The CDR3 is made up of 16 amino acids. Germline CDR1 reads SGHTA; CDR2 reads FQGTGA. The V segment lost 3 bases and the J segment 2 bases; nucleotides outside the gene matches: 5. For the CDR3, the DNA is TGTGCCAGCAGCTTGAATGCGGGAGGGGCCTACAATGAGCAGTTCTTC. Its translation is CASSLNAGGAYNEQFF.

The CDR3 DNA reads as TGCGCCAGCAGCCGAGGCGGGGGACGCTACGAGCAGTACTTC. Translated: CASSRGGGRYEQYF. This chain links TRBV4-3 with TRBJ2-7; 7 nucleotides match TRBD2. The V gene's germline CDR1 is LGHNA and CDR2 YSLEER. Unmatched junction bases numbered 6, after V lost 4 bases and J lost 3 bases. The length of the CDR3 is 14 residues.

The chain couples TRBV7-8 to TRBJ1-1; TRBD1 might be the D (5 bases). V shed 4 bases and J shed 1 base, with 7 bases lying between them. This CDR3 contains 13 residues. Per the germline V gene, CDR1 is SGHVS and CDR2 is FQNEAQ. In DNA, the CDR3 is TGTGCCAGCAGCTCCGGGGGGAACACTGAAGCTTTCTTT. Its translation: CASSSGGNTEAFF.

The rearrangement links TRBV25-1 to TRBJ2-1; 8 positions match TRBD1. CDR3 length equals 15 residues. Looked up from germline, CDR1 is MGHDK and CDR2 is SYGVNS. The trim removed 2 bases at V and 5 bases at J, leaving 5 bases unmatched. For the CDR3, the DNA is TGTGCCAGCAGTGAAGGACAGGGTCCCCACAATGAGCAGTTCTTC. Protein sequence: CASSEGQGPHNEQFF. Combining the CDR3 with reference TRBV25-1 and TRBJ2-1 gives the whole variable domain EADIYQTPRYLVIGTGKKITLECSQTMGHDKMYWYQQDPGMELHLIHYSYGVNSTEKGDLSSESTVSRIRTEHFPLTLESARPSHTSQYLCASSEGQGPHNEQFFGPGTRLTVL.

The chain combines TRBV20-1 with TRBJ2-5, with D possibly being TRBD2 (6 bases). Germline V gene lookup returns CDR1 DFQATT and CDR2 SNEGSKA (reference sequence). V was shortened by 3 bases and J by 4 bases, with 6 bases between the two germline ends. This CDR3 is built from 11 residues. The CDR3 bases are TGCAGTGCTAGCGGGAGAGAGACCCAGTACTTC. Translating gives CSASGRETQYF.

This clone was detected a few times. CDR3 in amino acids: CASRVGEGSPSTDTQYF. The CDR3 nucleotides are TGTGCCAGTAGAGTGGGGGAGGGGAGCCCTAGCACAGATACGCAGTATTTT. V and J are TRBV19 and TRBJ2-3; 7 bases are shared with TRBD2. CDR3 size: 17 residues. V shed 6 bases and J 0 bases; nucleotides not matched to a gene: 12. CDR1 LNHDA and CDR2 SQIVND come from the germline V gene (reference sequence).

The chain links TRBV19 to TRBJ1-5; D is perhaps TRBD1 (6 bases). The CDR3 loop spans 13 amino acids. The germline gives CDR1 LNHDA, CDR2 SQIVND (reference sequence). With 6 bases removed from V and 1 base from J, the gap between germline ends came to 7 bases. This CDR3 is CASSQGSNQPQHF. CDR3 coding DNA: TGTGCCAGTAGCCAGGGGAGCAATCAGCCCCAGCATTTT.

The chain carries TRBV2 and TRBJ2-1; possible D gene TRBD2, 6 bases. This CDR3 has 15 residues. Trimming pared 7 bases from V and 12 bases from J, leaving 25 bases between. CDR1 is SNHLY and CDR2 is FYNNEI in the germline V gene. The CDR3 loop reads CASISVFSGRERQFF. CDR3 DNA sequence: TGTGCCAGCATTTCCGTGTTCTCTGGTCGGGAGCGGCAGTTCTTC.

This clone showed up just once. The gene calls are TRBV27 and TRBJ2-1, with D possibly TRBD2 on 6 matching bases. Trimming cost V 5 bases and J 4 bases, with 15 bases left between them. Germline V CDR1 and CDR2: MNHEY, SMNVEV (reference sequence). The CDR3 is 15 residues long. The chain's CDR3 is CASSLSGWGYNEQFF. DNA for the CDR3: TGTGCCAGCAGTCTCAGCGGGTGGGGGTACAATGAGCAGTTCTTC.

This clone came up a few times. The rearrangement uses TRBV10-1 and TRBJ1-1; D is perhaps TRBD1 (5 bases). The germline V gene encodes CDR1 WNHNN and CDR2 SYGVQD (reference sequence). V was clipped by 6 bases and J by 0 bases, with 8 bases between them. The length of the CDR3 is 13 residues. DNA for the CDR3: TGCGCCAGCAGCGCAGGGTTGAACACTGAAGCTTTCTTT. Its protein is CASSAGLNTEAFF.

This chain links TRBV5-1 with TRBJ2-1; 15 bases agree with TRBD2. The CDR3 covers 19 residues. V lost 3 bases, J lost 1 base, and 8 bases stayed unmatched. CDR1 is SGHRS and CDR2 is YFSETQ in the germline V gene. The CDR3 spells CASSSTRTSGRVSYNEQFF. As DNA, the CDR3 is TGCGCCAGCAGCTCCACTCGGACTAGCGGGAGGGTTTCCTACAATGAGCAGTTCTTC.

This chain joins TRBV19 and TRBJ1-3; D gene ambiguous. Germline V lookup: CDR1 LNHDA, CDR2 SQIVND (reference sequence). Trimming removed 3 bases from V and 0 bases from J, with 9 bases in between. This CDR3 is built from 15 residues. CDR3 amino acids: CASSMDSYSGNTIYF. Written as DNA, the CDR3 is TGTGCCAGTAGTATGGACTCGTACTCTGGAAACACCATATATTTT.

The chain joins TRBV20-1 to TRBJ2-1, with a weak D call TRBD2 (5 bases). The CDR3 runs to 11 residues. V lost 7 bases and J lost 6, with 10 bases in between. Germline CDR1 reads DFQATT; CDR2 reads SNEGSKA (reference sequence). The CDR3 sequence: CSGLRGNEQFF. The DNA of the CDR3 is TGCAGTGGGCTTCGGGGCAATGAGCAGTTCTTC.

The CDR3 is CASSQGAGETQYF. The CDR3 DNA sequence: TGTGCCAGTAGCCAGGGGGCGGGGGAGACCCAGTACTTC. The gene calls are TRBV7-3 and TRBJ2-5; 8 bases are a match to TRBD1. With V trimmed by 9 bases and J by 5 bases, 8 bases remained unmatched. CDR3 size: 13 residues. The V gene's germline CDR1 is SGHTA and CDR2 FQGTGA.

This chain uses TRBV14 with TRBJ1-1; a possible D gene is TRBD1 (6 bases). There are 15 residues in the CDR3. Germline CDR1 reads SGHDN; CDR2 reads FVKESK. Trimming stripped 0 bases from V and 1 base from J, with 9 bases between. The CDR3 DNA is TGTGCCAGCAGCCAAGATCCAGGGGAGAACACTGAAGCTTTCTTT. This codes for CASSQDPGENTEAFF.

The chain couples TRBV11-3 to TRBJ2-5; D not resolved. Germline-derived CDR1 and CDR2 are SGHNT and YENEEA. V lost 3 bases and J lost 5, with 16 bases in between. This CDR3 contains 15 residues. The CDR3 region has the DNA TGTGCCAGCAGCTTCTCTACGGGTCATGGTGAGACCCAGTACTTC. Its translation is CASSFSTGHGETQYF.

The chain joins TRBV7-8 to TRBJ2-2; possibly TRBD2 for D (7 bases). This CDR3 has 16 residues. The V and J ends lost 5 bases and 5 bases respectively, with 18 bases between them. Per germline, CDR1 SGHVS and CDR2 FQNEAQ. CDR3 DNA: TGTGCCAGCAGCCCAAGGGGGGGAGAGGGAACCGGGGAGCTGTTTTTT. This encodes CASSPRGGEGTGELFF.

The chain combines TRBV27 with TRBJ1-1; 12 nucleotides match TRBD1. V dropped 5 bases and J dropped 0; count of bases not matched to a gene: 4. The germline gives CDR1 MNHEY, CDR2 SMNVEV (reference sequence). This CDR3 contains 16 residues. CDR3 residues: CASSPGQGALNTEAFF. The CDR3 region has the DNA TGTGCCAGCAGTCCGGGACAGGGGGCCTTGAACACTGAAGCTTTCTTT.

This clone turned up a few times. This chain connects TRBV7-8 to TRBJ2-7; 7 nucleotides agree with TRBD1. Looked up from germline, CDR1 is SGHVS and CDR2 is FQNEAQ. The V segment lost 5 bases and the J segment 6 bases; nucleotides outside the gene matches: 25. The CDR3 extends over 19 amino acids. The CDR3 is CASSPYSILRDSPFAEQYF. The DNA for the CDR3 is TGTGCCAGCAGCCCCTATTCGATCCTCCGGGACAGCCCTTTTGCCGAGCAGTACTTC. Combining the CDR3 with reference TRBV7-8 and TRBJ2-7 gives the whole variable domain GAGVSQSPRYKVAKRGQDVALRCDPISGHVSLFWYQQALGQGPEFLTYFQNEAQLDKSGLPSDRFFAERPEGSVSTLKIQRTQQEDSAVYLCASSPYSILRDSPFAEQYFGPGTRLTVT.

The rearrangement joins TRBV28 to TRBJ2-1, with TRBD2 matching 8 bases. After removal of 3 bases from V and 7 bases from J, the junction contained 14 bases not matched to a gene. This CDR3 is 17 amino acids long. Germline V gene lookup returns CDR1 MDHEN and CDR2 SYDVKM. CDR3 in DNA: TGTGCCAGCAGTTTTTTTTATCGGGAGGGCCTAGGGAATGAGCAGTTCTTC. This codes for CASSFFYREGLGNEQFF.

This rearrangement joins TRBV7-8 to TRBJ2-7, with a possible D match to TRBD1 (7 bases). V was shortened by 4 bases and J by 3 bases, with 16 bases between the two germline ends. Looked up from germline, CDR1 is SGHVS and CDR2 is FQNEAQ. The CDR3 runs 15 residues. The CDR3 DNA sequence: TGTGCCAGCAGCTATTCGCGGGACAGCTACTACGAGCAGTACTTC. Its translation is CASSYSRDSYYEQYF.

The chain recombines TRBV2 with TRBJ2-7; TRBD2 matches at 8 bases. CDR1 and CDR2 from the germline V gene are SNHLY and FYNNEI. The CDR3 length is 13 residues. V was clipped by 6 bases and J by 1 base; unmatched bases: 2. As DNA, the CDR3 is TGTGCCAGCAGGAAGCGGGAGTCCTACGAGCAGTACTTC. Translating gives CASRKRESYEQYF.